These 6 T cell receptor beta chains share one sample of origin, sequenced in a study of cytomegalovirus exposure and HLA in healthy donors. Both 60 Vbeta primers and 13 Jbeta primers went into the PCR. TCRdb keeps only in-frame clones here, not all; method: immunoSEQ multiplex PCR. The sample contains roughly 150,000 clones, approximately 9% of which appear only once. The specimen sequenced was PBMCs. The receptor set was obtained from a male donor in good health and CMV-seronegative.

The CDR3 nucleotides are TGCGCCAGCAGCCAAGATCCGGGAAATGAGGGGGAGCTGTTTTTT. This codes for CASSQDPGNEGELFF. The V gene is TRBV4-1, the J gene TRBJ2-2; D is possibly TRBD2 (5 bases). The V gene lost 0 bases and the J gene lost 8 bases, with 13 bases spanning the gap. The CDR3 has 15 residues. In germline, CDR1 is MGHRA, CDR2 YSYEKL.

The chain is built from TRBV5-4 and TRBJ2-5; possibly TRBD1 for D (6 bases). V lost 2 bases and J lost 5, with 7 bases in between. The CDR3 spans 12 residues. The germline gives CDR1 SGHNT, CDR2 YYREEE (reference sequence). The CDR3 spells CASSFTGETQYF. The CDR3 DNA reads TGTGCCAGCAGCTTTACAGGGGAGACCCAGTACTTC.

This clone was picked up a small number of times. The rearrangement joins TRBV28 to TRBJ1-1, with D possibly TRBD1 on 5 matching bases. Trimming pared 2 bases from V and 10 bases from J, leaving 11 bases between. CDR3 length equals 12 residues. Per the germline V gene, CDR1 is MDHEN and CDR2 is SYDVKM. The CDR3 nucleotides are TGTGCCAGCAGTTTAAGATATAGGGGAGCTTTCTTT. It is translated as CASSLRYRGAFF.

This chain links TRBV6-6 with TRBJ2-1; D is uncertain. The CDR3 loop spans 16 amino acids. Germline V gene lookup returns CDR1 MNHNY and CDR2 SVGAGI (reference sequence). Trimming cost V 0 bases and J 0 bases, with 9 bases left between them. The CDR3 nucleotides read TGTGCCAGCAGTTACTCGTTAGCTAGCTCCTACAATGAGCAGTTCTTC. It codes for CASSYSLASSYNEQFF.

The J gene is TRBJ2-4, the V gene TRBV2; 9 positions agree with TRBD1. The J segment lost 9 bases and the V segment lost 6 bases, leaving 12 bases of the junction unmatched. The germline CDR1 and CDR2 sequences are SNHLY and FYNNEI. CDR3 length: 15 amino acids. The CDR3 reads CASSPSRGQGSIQYF. The CDR3 DNA reads TGTGCCAGCAGCCCTTCGCGGGGACAGGGAAGCATTCAGTACTTC.

This rearrangement joins TRBV4-2 to TRBJ1-4, with a tentative D call TRBD1 (5 bases). V gave up 8 bases and J gave up 4 bases, with 14 bases separating them. The CDR3 loop spans 14 amino acids. Per the germline V gene, CDR1 is LGHNA and CDR2 is YNFKEQ. CDR3 sequence (DNA): TGTGCCAGCCGAACCGACAGAAATAATGAAAAACTGTTTTTT. Encoded protein: CASRTDRNNEKLFF.